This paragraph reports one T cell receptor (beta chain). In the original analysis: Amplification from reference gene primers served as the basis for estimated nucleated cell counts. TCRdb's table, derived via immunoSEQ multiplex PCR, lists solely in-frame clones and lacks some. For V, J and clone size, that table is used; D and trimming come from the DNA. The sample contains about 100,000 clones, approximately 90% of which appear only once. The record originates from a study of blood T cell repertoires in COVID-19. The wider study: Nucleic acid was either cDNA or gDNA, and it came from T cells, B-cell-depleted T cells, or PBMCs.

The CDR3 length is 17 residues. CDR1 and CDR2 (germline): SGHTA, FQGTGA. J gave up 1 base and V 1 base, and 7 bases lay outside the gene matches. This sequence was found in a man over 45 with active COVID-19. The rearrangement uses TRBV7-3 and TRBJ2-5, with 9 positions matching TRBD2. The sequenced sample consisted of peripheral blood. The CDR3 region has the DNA TGTGCCAGCAGCTTAAACCCTTCAGCGGGGGGCCAAGAGACCCAGTACTTC. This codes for CASSLNPSAGGQETQYF.